The subject of this entry is one T cell receptor beta chain. Clones were sequenced by immunoSEQ multiplex PCR, and TCRdb holds only the in-frame ones, with some missing. This table has 150,000 to 200,000 clones, approximately 84% appearing once. The data were obtained in a study of blood T cell repertoires in COVID-19. Across the study: Some COVID-19 samples were acute and others convalescent; all came from the United States, Italy and Spain.

The CDR3 has 16 amino acids. The germline gives CDR1 SGHDT, CDR2 YYEEEE. The V end was cut by 2 bases, the J end by 0 bases, with 12 bases between. This sequence was found in a human donor with acute or convalescent COVID-19. The donor label of this sample is uncertain. V is TRBV5-6 and J is TRBJ1-3; possibly TRBD1 for D (5 bases). The sequencing input was peripheral blood. In DNA, the CDR3 is TGTGCCAGCAGCTTTAGGGGTACCAACTCTGGAAACACCATATATTTT. Its translation is CASSFRGTNSGNTIYF.